These 30 T cell receptor beta chains were sequenced from one sample in a study of shared clonotypes between healthy human individuals. TCRdb's table, derived via immunoSEQ multiplex PCR, lists solely in-frame clones and lacks some. The sample lists roughly 700,000 clones, roughly 87% occurring once. Specimen: memory CD8+ T cells from PBMCs. Subset described: CD45RO+ cells pooled with CCR7-negative TemRA cells. The receptors come from a man aged 18 to 35 in good health. Some clones in this sample may be carry-over from other donors' samples.

The chain uses TRBV6-6 and TRBJ2-2; D ambiguous. Germline lookup yields CDR1 MNHNY and CDR2 SVGAGI (reference sequence). Trimming pared 3 bases from V and 4 bases from J, leaving 9 bases between. The CDR3 is 14 amino acids. CDR3 in amino acids: CASSYSPRTGELFF. The CDR3 DNA follows: TGTGCCAGCAGTTATAGTCCCCGCACCGGGGAGCTGTTTTTT.

The V gene is TRBV7-9, the J gene TRBJ2-7, with 10 nucleotides matching TRBD1. Trimming cost V 7 bases and J 6 bases; bases outside gene matches: 9. Germline V lookup: CDR1 SEHNR, CDR2 FQNEAQ (reference sequence). This CDR3 comprises 14 residues. The CDR3 region is CASTRTGGGGEQYF. For the CDR3, the DNA is TGTGCCAGCACCCGGACAGGGGGGGGCGGCGAGCAGTACTTC.

The rearrangement joins TRBV10-2 to TRBJ1-5, with D unclear. Per germline, CDR1 WSHSY and CDR2 SAAADI. V was pared by 8 bases and J by 5 bases, with 7 bases between. The CDR3 sequence is 11 residues long. The DNA for the CDR3 is TGCGCCAGCGGAAGGGATCAGCCCCAGCATTTT. It codes for CASGRDQPQHF.

The V call is TRBV27, the J call TRBJ1-4; tentatively, D is TRBD1 (6 bases). The ends were cut back, 8 bases at V and 0 bases at J, with 19 bases in the middle. Looked up from germline, CDR1 is MNHEY and CDR2 is SMNVEV (reference sequence). The CDR3 contains 17 residues. CDR3 sequence: CASRLGGDPPTNEKLFF. The CDR3 DNA follows: TGTGCCAGCCGCCTAGGGGGGGACCCTCCAACTAATGAAAAACTGTTTTTT. Complete variable domain (other parts from reference TRBV27 and TRBJ1-4): EAQVTQNPRYLITVTGKKLTVTCSQNMNHEYMSWYRQDPGLGLRQIYYSMNVEVTDKGDVPEGYKVSRKEKRNFPLILESPSPNQTSLYFCASRLGGDPPTNEKLFFGSGTQLSVL.

The chain combines TRBV5-5 with TRBJ2-3, with TRBD2 identical over 7 bases. Trimming removed 7 bases from V and 2 bases from J; junction bases left unmatched: 4. This CDR3 spans 13 amino acids. Germline V gene lookup returns CDR1 SGHKS and CDR2 YYEKEE (reference sequence). CDR3 loop: CASGGTNTDTQYF. The DNA of the CDR3 is TGTGCCAGCGGGGGGACTAACACAGATACGCAGTATTTT.

The chain uses TRBV7-9 and TRBJ2-2; a weak D match, TRBD1 (7 bases). The V gene's germline CDR1 is SEHNR and CDR2 FQNEAQ (reference sequence). With 10 bases removed from V and 6 bases from J, the gap between germline ends came to 21 bases. The CDR3 runs 15 residues. In DNA, the CDR3 is TGTGCCACCCAGGGGGGCAGGGGAATTGCCGGGGAGCTGTTTTTT. This codes for CATQGGRGIAGELFF.

The rearrangement joins TRBV18 to TRBJ2-3, with no clear D. Trimming removed 2 bases from V and 0 bases from J, with 12 bases in between. Germline V CDR1 and CDR2: KGHSH, LQKENI. The CDR3 consists of 16 residues. CDR3 sequence: CASSPRRVISTDTQYF. For the CDR3, the DNA is TGTGCCAGCTCACCAAGGCGAGTTATTAGCACAGATACGCAGTATTTT.

The V gene is TRBV4-1, the J gene TRBJ2-5; 9 bases align to TRBD2. The V gene end was trimmed by 0 bases and the J gene end by 5 bases; junction bases not matched to a gene: 10. The CDR3 covers 17 residues. Germline V gene lookup returns CDR1 MGHRA and CDR2 YSYEKL. DNA of the CDR3: TGCGCCAGCAGCCAAGAAGGTAAAGCGGGAGGAGACGAGACCCAGTACTTC. Translated, it gives CASSQEGKAGGDETQYF.

V and J are TRBV27 and TRBJ2-1; TRBD2 might be the D (6 bases). This CDR3 has 17 amino acids. CDR1 MNHEY and CDR2 SMNVEV come from the germline V gene (reference sequence). With 0 bases removed from V and 1 base from J, the gap between germline ends came to 13 bases. The CDR3 DNA sequence: TGTGCCAGCAGTTTATCTTGGGCGGGACTTTCCTACAATGAGCAGTTCTTC. It is translated as CASSLSWAGLSYNEQFF.

V and J are TRBV5-5 and TRBJ2-3; 7 bases map to TRBD1. The J segment lost 0 bases and the V segment lost 2 bases, leaving 6 bases of the junction unmatched. Germline V gene lookup returns CDR1 SGHKS and CDR2 YYEKEE (reference sequence). This CDR3 has 16 amino acids. The CDR3 DNA reads as TGTGCCAGCAGCTTCCTGAGGGACAGCAGCACAGATACGCAGTATTTT. Translated, it gives CASSFLRDSSTDTQYF.

The chain is built from TRBV5-1 and TRBJ2-1; the match to TRBD2 covers 8 bases. The V and J ends lost 2 bases and 3 bases, in that order; junction bases with no gene match: 7. Germline CDR1 is SGHRS and CDR2 is YFSETQ. CDR3 length: 16 amino acids. The CDR3 spells CASSFSELAVYNEQFF. CDR3 DNA: TGCGCCAGCAGCTTTTCGGAACTAGCGGTCTACAATGAGCAGTTCTTC.

This chain connects TRBV6-5 to TRBJ2-7, with TRBD2 matching over 11 bases. V shed 2 bases, J shed 5 bases, and the junction held 2 bases outside the gene matches. Germline V gene lookup returns CDR1 MNHEY and CDR2 SVGAGI. The CDR3 runs to 14 residues. CDR3 sequence (DNA): TGTGCCAGCAGTTACCTAGCGGGAGGAGACGAGCAGTACTTC. Amino acids: CASSYLAGGDEQYF.

This chain connects TRBV7-6 to TRBJ2-1, with 13 bases fitting TRBD2. Trimming took 1 base from V and 2 from J; bases not matched to a gene: 8. Germline CDR1 reads SGHVS; CDR2 reads FNYEAQ. The length of the CDR3 is 19 residues. The CDR3 DNA is TGTGCCAGCAGCTTAGATCATCGGGGACTAGCGGGAACCTACAATGAGCAGTTCTTC. It specifies CASSLDHRGLAGTYNEQFF.

The CDR3, as DNA: TGTGCCAGTAAATATGGAGGGTATGGCTACACCTTC. Translating it yields CASKYGGYGYTF. The V call is TRBV19, the J call TRBJ1-2; no clear D. The CDR3 spans 12 residues. The germline V gene has CDR1 LNHDA and CDR2 SQIVND (reference sequence). Trimming shortened V by 7 bases and J by 5 bases, and 11 bases separated the two germline ends.

The V call is TRBV27, the J call TRBJ2-3, with 9 positions matching TRBD2. In germline, CDR1 is MNHEY, CDR2 SMNVEV (reference sequence). Unmatched junction bases numbered 9, after V lost 6 bases and J lost 2 bases. This CDR3 region has 16 residues. CDR3 DNA: TGTGCCAGCAGCTCCCTCCTAGCGGGGCACACAGATACGCAGTATTTT. Encoded protein: CASSSLLAGHTDTQYF.

This clone came up once. This sequence joins TRBV10-3 and TRBJ2-7, with D hard to call. V lost 3 bases and J lost 3, with 15 bases in between. The CDR3 runs 15 residues. Germline V gene lookup returns CDR1 ENHRY and CDR2 SYGVKD. CDR3 in amino acids: CAISEIRQINYEQYF. DNA of the CDR3: TGTGCCATCAGTGAAATAAGGCAGATAAACTACGAGCAGTACTTC.

This chain connects TRBV13 to TRBJ1-2; 8 bases align to TRBD1. The junction had 13 bases not matched to a gene; V was cut back by 4 bases and J by 6 bases. From germline, CDR1 is PRHDT and CDR2 FYEKMQ (reference sequence). The CDR3 runs to 16 residues. The CDR3 coding sequence is TGTGCCAGCAGCTCGAATACAGGGGGAGTGATGGATGGCTACACCTTC. This gives the protein CASSSNTGGVMDGYTF.

The chain employs TRBV9 and TRBJ1-5; maybe TRBD1 (6 bases). Germline V gene sequence: CDR1 SGDLS, CDR2 YYNGEE. CDR3 length: 15 amino acids. V lost 0 bases and J lost 6, with 13 bases in between. This CDR3 reads CASSVDGDKGQPQHF. The CDR3 DNA reads TGTGCCAGCAGCGTAGATGGGGACAAGGGTCAGCCCCAGCATTTT. The full variable domain, rest sourced from reference TRBV9 and TRBJ1-5, is DSGVTQTPKHLITATGQRVTLRCSPRSGDLSVYWYQQSLDQGLQFLIQYYNGEERAKGNILERFSAQQFPDLHSELNLSSLELGDSALYFCASSVDGDKGQPQHFGDGTRLSIL.

The chain joins TRBV14 to TRBJ2-7; D call uncertain. V was shortened by 0 bases and J by 6 bases, with 15 bases between the two germline ends. The CDR3 runs to 15 residues. Germline V CDR1 and CDR2: SGHDN, FVKESK. The CDR3 sequence is CASSQDRIAGREQYF. The CDR3 DNA reads as TGTGCCAGCAGCCAAGACCGGATAGCCGGCCGCGAGCAGTACTTC.

CDR3 in amino acids: CASSLMVGIGETQYF. CDR3 nucleotide sequence: TGTGCCAGCAGCTTAATGGTTGGGATAGGGGAGACCCAGTACTTC. V is TRBV7-3 and J is TRBJ2-5; D remains ambiguous. There are 15 residues in the CDR3. V was cut by 1 base and J by 5 bases, with 14 bases left in between. Germline lookup yields CDR1 SGHTA and CDR2 FQGTGA.

V usage is TRBV5-1 and J usage is TRBJ2-4, with D tentatively TRBD1 (5 bases). Trimming removed 1 base from V and 6 bases from J, with 8 bases in between. Germline values: CDR1 SGHRS, CDR2 YFSETQ. The CDR3 length is 13 residues. Here the CDR3 reads CASSLRGTNIQYF. The DNA for the CDR3 is TGCGCCAGCAGCTTGAGGGGTACAAACATTCAGTACTTC.

This clone was counted a few times. This chain joins TRBV7-9 and TRBJ2-1, with TRBD1 matching over 8 bases. V dropped 4 bases and J dropped 7; count of bases not matched to a gene: 6. Germline-derived CDR1 and CDR2 are SEHNR and FQNEAQ (reference sequence). This CDR3 comprises 14 residues. CDR3 residues: CASSWGQVGNEQFF. The CDR3 DNA reads as TGTGCCAGCAGCTGGGGACAGGTCGGGAATGAGCAGTTCTTC.

The chain has TRBV9 and TRBJ2-2, with 7 positions matching TRBD1. Losses at the gene ends were 3 bases for V and 0 bases for J; bases not matched to a gene: 5. Germline-derived CDR1 and CDR2 are SGDLS and YYNGEE. The CDR3 has 16 residues. As DNA, the CDR3 is TGTGCCAGCAGCGCCGAGGGACAGCCGAACACCGGGGAGCTGTTTTTT. Its protein product is CASSAEGQPNTGELFF. Full variable domain (missing parts from reference TRBV9 and TRBJ2-2): DSGVTQTPKHLITATGQRVTLRCSPRSGDLSVYWYQQSLDQGLQFLIQYYNGEERAKGNILERFSAQQFPDLHSELNLSSLELGDSALYFCASSAEGQPNTGELFFGEGSRLTVL.

V is TRBV5-8 and J is TRBJ2-3; D not certain. CDR3 length equals 14 residues. From germline, CDR1 is SGHTS and CDR2 YDEGEE. Trimming cost V 0 bases and J 2 bases, with 7 bases left between them. The CDR3 coding sequence is TGTGCCAGCAGCTTGGGGACCTACACAGATACGCAGTATTTT. This sequence encodes CASSLGTYTDTQYF.

The genes are TRBV7-2 and TRBJ2-7, with D possibly TRBD1 on 6 matching bases. The CDR3 extends over 15 amino acids. Germline assignment: CDR1 SGHTA and CDR2 FQGNSA. Trimming cost V 5 bases and J 3 bases, with 17 bases left between them. CDR3 residues: CASSASPGANYEQYF. The CDR3 DNA reads TGTGCCAGCAGCGCCAGCCCAGGGGCGAACTACGAGCAGTACTTC.

The gene calls are TRBV5-1 and TRBJ2-1; D might be TRBD1 (6 bases). The ends were cut back, 4 bases at V and 14 bases at J, with 16 bases in the middle. Per the germline V gene, CDR1 is SGHRS and CDR2 is YFSETQ. The CDR3 loop spans 12 amino acids. CDR3 bases: TGCGCCAGCAGCGCCCTGAGGGGGACGGAGTTCTTC. Protein product: CASSALRGTEFF.

The chain has TRBV28 and TRBJ2-3; weak D call: TRBD2 (5 bases). From germline, CDR1 is MDHEN and CDR2 SYDVKM. Trimming pared 2 bases from V and 2 bases from J, leaving 8 bases between. The CDR3 spans 14 residues. CDR3 nucleotide sequence: TGTGCCAGCAGTTTAGGTAGCGCCACAGATACGCAGTATTTT. Protein: CASSLGSATDTQYF.

This clone was detected only a few times. This sequence joins TRBV29-1 and TRBJ1-1; D might be TRBD1 (5 bases). The germline CDR1 and CDR2 sequences are SQVTM and ANQGSEA. The germline V and J ends were trimmed by 6 bases and 7 bases, with 9 bases remaining between them. This CDR3 spans 10 amino acids. The CDR3 loop reads CSVRQLEAFF. Here the CDR3 DNA reads TGCAGCGTCAGACAGCTTGAAGCTTTCTTT.

This chain connects TRBV9 to TRBJ2-2; D call uncertain. The CDR3 runs 16 residues. In germline, CDR1 is SGDLS, CDR2 YYNGEE. With 4 bases removed from V and 0 bases from J, the gap between germline ends came to 13 bases. This CDR3 is CASSHSLDTNTGELFF. The CDR3 DNA reads as TGTGCCAGCAGCCATAGCTTAGATACGAACACCGGGGAGCTGTTTTTT.

The rearrangement joins TRBV6-1 to TRBJ1-4, with 8 bases fitting TRBD1. V gave up 5 bases and J gave up 8 bases; unmatched junction bases: 7. CDR1 is MNHNS, CDR2 SASEGT, per germline. The CDR3 has 14 residues. The CDR3 region is CASSSSGGREKLFF. In DNA form, the CDR3 reads TGTGCCAGCAGTTCCTCAGGGGGCCGGGAAAAACTGTTTTTT.